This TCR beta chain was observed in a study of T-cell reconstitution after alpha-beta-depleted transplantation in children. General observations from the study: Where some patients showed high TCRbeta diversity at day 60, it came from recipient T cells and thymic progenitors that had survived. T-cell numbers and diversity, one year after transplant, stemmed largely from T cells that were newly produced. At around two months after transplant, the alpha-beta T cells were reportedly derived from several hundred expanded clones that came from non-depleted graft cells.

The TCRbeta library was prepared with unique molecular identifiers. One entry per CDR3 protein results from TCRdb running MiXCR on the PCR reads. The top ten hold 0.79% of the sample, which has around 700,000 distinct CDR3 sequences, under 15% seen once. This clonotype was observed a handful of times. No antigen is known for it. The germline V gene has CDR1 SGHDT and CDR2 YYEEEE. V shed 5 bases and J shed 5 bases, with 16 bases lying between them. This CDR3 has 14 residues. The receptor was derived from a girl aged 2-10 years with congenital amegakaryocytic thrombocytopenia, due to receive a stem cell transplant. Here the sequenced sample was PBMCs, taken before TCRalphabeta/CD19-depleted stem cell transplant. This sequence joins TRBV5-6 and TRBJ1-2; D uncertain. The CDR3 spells CASRQQSAAYGYTF. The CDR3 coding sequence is TGTGCCAGCAGACAGCAGTCGGCAGCATATGGCTACACCTTC. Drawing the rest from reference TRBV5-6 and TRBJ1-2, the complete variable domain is DAGVTQSPTHLIKTRGQQVTLRCSPKSGHDTVSWYQQALGQGPQFIFQYYEEEERQRGNFPDRFSGHQFPNYSSELNVNALLLGDSALYLCASRQQSAAYGYTFGSGTRLTVV.